A selection of T cell receptor beta chains follows, all from one sample in a study of beta chain features in type 1 diabetes. Libraries were prepared by immunoSEQ multiplex PCR; TCRdb keeps only in-frame clonotypes and omits some of them. The sample holds about 280,000 clones, over 12% seen once. Specimen: naive CD4+ T cells from blood. The receptors originated from a man aged 18 to 30 with type 1 diabetes. Each CDR3 is given with its conserved first and last residue. A D gene is named only where the DNA matches it firmly. Clone sizes are given selectively: once, few, many, or a class where the clone is expanded.

j_call,cdr3_length,v_call,d_call,clone_size,cdr3_aa,cdr3_nt
TRBJ2-6,16,TRBV7-6,-,few,CASSLAQNSGANVLTF,TGTGCCAGCAGCTTAGCACAGAACTCTGGGGCCAACGTCCTGACTTTC
TRBJ2-3,14,TRBV21-1,-,few,CASTHPGFYDTQYF,TGTGCCAGCACCCACCCGGGGTTCTACGATACGCAGTATTTT
TRBJ2-4,13,TRBV28,-,-,CASSLLAENIQYF,TGTGCCAGCAGTTTATTGGCGGAAAACATTCAGTACTTC
TRBJ2-3,13,TRBV25-1,TRBD1,-,CASSGPRGHTQYF,TGTGCCAGCAGTGGGCCCAGGGGGCATACGCAGTATTTT
TRBJ1-4,13,TRBV9,-,-,CASSVGERGKLFF,TGTGCCAGCAGCGTAGGGGAGCGGGGGAAACTGTTTTTT
TRBJ1-1,17,TRBV29-1,TRBD1,-,CSVAALDREWGSTEAFF,TGCAGCGTTGCGGCGTTGGACAGGGAATGGGGAAGCACTGAAGCTTTCTTT
TRBJ2-3,16,TRBV5-4,TRBD2,-,CASSPQGSGGADTQYF,TGTGCCAGCAGCCCTCAAGGTAGCGGGGGGGCAGATACGCAGTATTTT
TRBJ2-5,13,TRBV7-2,-,-,CASSFERQETQYF,TGTGCCAGCAGCTTCGAACGGCAAGAGACCCAGTACTTC
TRBJ1-2,13,TRBV10-1,TRBD1,-,CASSPTGLGGYTF,TGCGCCAGCAGCCCGACAGGGTTAGGCGGCTACACCTTC
TRBJ2-7,13,TRBV4-3,-,few,CASSRERGYEQYF,TGCGCCAGCAGCCGGGAGCGTGGCTACGAGCAGTACTTC
TRBJ2-5,14,TRBV5-1,TRBD1,few,CASSAGTAGETQYF,TGCGCCAGCAGCGCCGGGACAGCTGGGGAGACCCAGTACTTC
TRBJ1-1,17,TRBV23-1,TRBD1,few,CASRPERTGGLNTEAFF,TGCGCCAGCAGACCCGAAAGGACAGGGGGCTTGAACACTGAAGCTTTCTTT
TRBJ1-1,14,TRBV29-1,-,few,CSVLPSDGSTEAFF,TGCAGCGTTCTCCCTTCGGATGGGAGCACTGAAGCTTTCTTT
TRBJ2-7,14,TRBV5-4,TRBD2,few,CASSMTSGRDEQYF,TGTGCCAGCAGCATGACTAGCGGGAGGGACGAGCAGTACTTC
TRBJ1-6,17,TRBV5-1,TRBD1,-,CASSSSTGRSYNSPLHF,TGCGCCAGCAGCTCGTCGACAGGGAGGTCCTATAATTCACCCCTCCACTTT
TRBJ2-1,15,TRBV9,TRBD2,-,CASSATSGGYNEQFF,TGTGCCAGCAGCGCGACTAGCGGGGGATACAATGAGCAGTTCTTC
TRBJ1-2,15,TRBV4-2,-,-,CASSQDRGGNYGYTF,TGTGCCAGCAGCCAAGACAGGGGAGGGAACTATGGCTACACCTTC
TRBJ1-6,14,TRBV30,TRBD1,few,CAWSVPGGSSPLHF,TGTGCCTGGAGTGTACCAGGGGGCAGTTCACCCCTCCACTTT
TRBJ1-2,15,TRBV7-9,TRBD1,-,CASSLAQDRGKGYTF,TGTGCCAGCAGCTTAGCGCAGGACAGGGGAAAAGGCTACACCTTC
TRBJ2-7,16,TRBV2,-,-,CASSESLAQSGNEQYF,TGTGCCAGCAGTGAATCTCTAGCTCAATCGGGAAACGAGCAGTACTTC
TRBJ2-7,14,TRBV15,TRBD1,-,CATSRGDRSHEQYF,TGTGCCACCAGCAGAGGGGACAGGTCCCACGAGCAGTACTTC
TRBJ2-3,14,TRBV5-4,-,few,CASSLHGSTDTQYF,TGTGCCAGCAGCTTACACGGGAGCACAGATACGCAGTATTTT
TRBJ2-5,13,TRBV5-4,TRBD2,few,CASSLGRTSAQYF,TGTGCCAGCAGCTTGGGGAGGACTAGCGCCCAGTACTTC
TRBJ1-6,15,TRBV6-5,-,-,CASRSPSRVNSPLHF,TGTGCCAGCAGGTCCCCGAGCAGGGTGAATTCACCCCTCCACTTT
TRBJ1-6,15,TRBV25-1,-,few,CASSERGNGNSPLHF,TGTGCCAGCAGTGAACGGGGGAATGGTAATTCACCCCTCCACTTT
TRBJ2-3,14,TRBV7-9,TRBD2,few,CASSLGLGPDTQYF,TGTGCCAGCAGCTTGGGACTAGGCCCAGATACGCAGTATTTT
TRBJ2-7,16,TRBV15,TRBD1,-,CATSDIPPGQGLEQYF,TGTGCCACCAGCGACATCCCTCCGGGACAGGGGTTGGAGCAGTACTTC
TRBJ2-3,12,TRBV9,-,few,CASSVVQDTQYF,TGTGCCAGCAGCGTAGTTCAGGATACGCAGTATTTT
TRBJ2-5,14,TRBV28,-,-,CASTLGSFQETQYF,TGTGCCAGCACCTTGGGCAGTTTCCAAGAGACCCAGTACTTC
TRBJ1-1,14,TRBV28,-,few,CASSGPGGGTEAFF,TGTGCCAGCAGTGGCCCTGGGGGGGGCACTGAAGCTTTCTTT
TRBJ2-1,14,TRBV7-9,TRBD2,-,CASSATSGYNEQFF,TGTGCCAGCAGCGCAACTAGCGGGTACAATGAGCAGTTCTTC
TRBJ1-4,13,TRBV28,-,few,CASSQDSNEKLFF,TGTGCCAGCTCCCAGGACTCAAATGAAAAACTGTTTTTT
TRBJ2-3,13,TRBV29-1,-,few,CSAARMSGDTQYF,TGCAGCGCTGCGCGTATGAGCGGGGATACGCAGTATTTT
TRBJ2-7,12,TRBV28,-,few,CASTTGHYEQYF,TGTGCCAGCACTACGGGACACTACGAGCAGTACTTC
TRBJ2-7,15,TRBV6-1,TRBD2,-,CASSYGTSGTPEQYF,TGTGCCAGCAGCTATGGGACTAGCGGGACACCCGAGCAGTACTTC
TRBJ2-1,15,TRBV30,-,few,CAWSRGVRSYNEQFF,TGTGCCTGGAGTAGAGGCGTTAGGTCCTACAATGAGCAGTTCTTC
TRBJ2-1,14,TRBV5-1,-,-,CASSLVSGYNEQFF,TGCGCCAGCAGCTTGGTGTCAGGCTACAATGAGCAGTTCTTC
TRBJ2-1,15,TRBV6-7,TRBD2,few,CASSYSIATSVRQFF,TGTGCCAGCAGTTACTCGATTGCGACTAGCGTGAGGCAGTTCTTC
TRBJ2-3,16,TRBV13,-,few,CASSLDQTSSTDTQYF,TGTGCCAGCAGCTTAGACCAAACATCCTCCACAGATACGCAGTATTTT
TRBJ2-2,14,TRBV19,-,-,CASSFGILGGELFF,TGTGCCAGTAGTTTCGGGATCCTAGGCGGGGAGCTGTTTTTT
TRBJ1-4,12,TRBV30,-,-,CAWSATGGKLFF,TGTGCCTGGAGTGCGACGGGGGGAAAACTGTTTTTT
TRBJ1-2,13,TRBV7-9,-,-,CASSLAGVTGYTF,TGTGCCAGCAGCTTAGCCGGGGTAACGGGCTACACCTTC
TRBJ1-2,15,TRBV29-1,-,-,CSVRADLTDNYGYTF,TGCAGCGTTAGGGCCGATCTGACAGATAACTATGGCTACACCTTC
TRBJ2-7,12,TRBV6-6,-,few,CASSLQGWEQYF,TGTGCCAGCAGTTTACAGGGCTGGGAGCAGTACTTC
TRBJ2-7,11,TRBV30,-,-,CAWSVRYEQYF,TGTGCCTGGAGTGTACGGTACGAGCAGTACTTC
TRBJ1-1,12,TRBV29-1,-,-,CSGGGPGAEAFF,TGCAGCGGGGGGGGCCCGGGCGCTGAAGCTTTCTTT
TRBJ2-5,15,TRBV5-6,TRBD2,few,CASSFTWTSFGTQYF,TGTGCCAGCAGCTTCACCTGGACTAGCTTCGGGACCCAGTACTTC
TRBJ1-4,13,TRBV7-9,-,few,CASSSRAEGKLFF,TGTGCCAGCAGCTCTCGAGCCGAGGGAAAACTGTTTTTT
TRBJ2-1,15,TRBV19,TRBD1,once,CASSTAGTGRNEQFF,TGTGCCAGTAGTACCGCCGGGACAGGAAGGAATGAGCAGTTCTTC
TRBJ2-3,14,TRBV7-9,TRBD2,few,CASTPDPRLAGTYF,TGTGCCAGCACCCCAGACCCCAGGCTAGCGGGAACGTATTTT
TRBJ2-7,13,TRBV15,-,few,CATSRGDSDEQYF,TGTGCCACCAGCAGAGGGGACTCAGACGAGCAGTACTTC
TRBJ2-7,14,TRBV5-1,-,-,CASSSQTPTYEQYF,TGCGCCAGCAGCTCACAGACACCTACCTACGAGCAGTACTTC
TRBJ2-3,11,TRBV7-7,-,-,CASSSGGTQYF,TGTGCCAGCAGCTCCGGGGGTACGCAGTATTTT
TRBJ2-7,13,TRBV7-6,TRBD1,-,CASSPGTVGEQYF,TGTGCCAGCAGCCCAGGGACAGTGGGGGAGCAGTACTTC
TRBJ1-1,16,TRBV5-1,TRBD1,once,CASSLTAGQVNTEAFF,TGCGCCAGCAGCTTGACAGCAGGACAGGTGAACACTGAAGCTTTCTTT
TRBJ2-2,14,TRBV29-1,TRBD2,few,CSVEEGAGGGELFF,TGCAGCGTTGAAGAGGGAGCGGGAGGCGGGGAGCTGTTTTTT
TRBJ2-5,13,TRBV7-7,TRBD1,-,CASSSGQGETQYF,TGTGCCAGCAGCTCGGGACAGGGAGAGACCCAGTACTTC
TRBJ2-7,14,TRBV29-1,-,few,CSGLYSGGSDEQYF,TGCAGCGGGCTGTACAGCGGTGGGTCGGACGAGCAGTACTTC